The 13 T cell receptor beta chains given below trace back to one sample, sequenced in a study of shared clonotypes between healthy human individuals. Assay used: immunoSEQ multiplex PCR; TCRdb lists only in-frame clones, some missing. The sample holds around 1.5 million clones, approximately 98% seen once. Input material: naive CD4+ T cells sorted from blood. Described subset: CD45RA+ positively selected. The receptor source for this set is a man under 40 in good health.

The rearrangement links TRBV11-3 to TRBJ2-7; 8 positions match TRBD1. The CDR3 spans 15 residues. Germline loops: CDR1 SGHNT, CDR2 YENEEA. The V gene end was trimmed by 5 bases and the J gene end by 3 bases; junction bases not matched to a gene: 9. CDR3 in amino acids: CASSPAGQASYEQYF. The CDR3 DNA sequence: TGTGCCAGCAGCCCCGCGGGACAGGCCAGCTACGAGCAGTACTTC.

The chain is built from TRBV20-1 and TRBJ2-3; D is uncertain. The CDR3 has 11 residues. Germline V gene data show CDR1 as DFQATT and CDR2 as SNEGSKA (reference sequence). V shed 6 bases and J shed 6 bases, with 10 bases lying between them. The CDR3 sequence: CSAPSGDTQYF. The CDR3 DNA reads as TGCAGTGCGCCCTCCGGGGATACGCAGTATTTT.

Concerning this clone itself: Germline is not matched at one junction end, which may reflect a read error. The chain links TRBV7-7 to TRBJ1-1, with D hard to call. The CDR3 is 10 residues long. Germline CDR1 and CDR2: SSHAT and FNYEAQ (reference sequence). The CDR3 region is CASSLTEAFF. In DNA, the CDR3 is TGTGCTAGCAGCTTAACCGAAGCTTTCTTT.

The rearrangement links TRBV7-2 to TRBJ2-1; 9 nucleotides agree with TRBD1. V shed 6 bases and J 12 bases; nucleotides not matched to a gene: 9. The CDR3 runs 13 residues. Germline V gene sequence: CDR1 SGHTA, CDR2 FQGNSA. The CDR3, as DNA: TGTGCCAGCAGTAGGGACAGGGCTTTTGGGCAGTTCTTC. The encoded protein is CASSRDRAFGQFF.

Here the CDR3 reads CASSLSLVTDTQYF. The DNA of the CDR3 is TGTGCCAGCAGCTTAAGTCTAGTCACAGATACGCAGTATTTT. The genes are TRBV7-2 and TRBJ2-3, with D hard to call. The ends were cut back, 2 bases at V and 2 bases at J, with 8 bases in the middle. CDR1 SGHTA and CDR2 FQGNSA come from the germline V gene. The CDR3 totals 14 residues.

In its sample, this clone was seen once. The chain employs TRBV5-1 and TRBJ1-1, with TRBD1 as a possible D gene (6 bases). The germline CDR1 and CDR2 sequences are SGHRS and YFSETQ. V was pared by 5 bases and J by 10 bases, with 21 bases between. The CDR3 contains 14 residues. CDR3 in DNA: TGCGCCAGCAGTCGGGACATTCCCCGCGAGGGAGCTTTCTTT. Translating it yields CASSRDIPREGAFF.

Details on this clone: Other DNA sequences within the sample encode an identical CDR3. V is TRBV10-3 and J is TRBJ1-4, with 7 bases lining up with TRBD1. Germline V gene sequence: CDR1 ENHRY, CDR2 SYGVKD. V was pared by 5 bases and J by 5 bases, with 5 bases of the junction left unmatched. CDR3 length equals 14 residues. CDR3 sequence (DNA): TGTGCCATCAGTCCGGGACAGCCGAATGAAAAACTGTTTTTT. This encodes CAISPGQPNEKLFF.

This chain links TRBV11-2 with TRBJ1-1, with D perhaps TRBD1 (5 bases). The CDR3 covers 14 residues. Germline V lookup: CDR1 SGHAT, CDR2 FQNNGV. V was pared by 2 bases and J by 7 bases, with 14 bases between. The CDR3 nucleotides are TGTGCCAGCAGCTTATTGGGACCGACAAGTGAAGCTTTCTTT. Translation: CASSLLGPTSEAFF.

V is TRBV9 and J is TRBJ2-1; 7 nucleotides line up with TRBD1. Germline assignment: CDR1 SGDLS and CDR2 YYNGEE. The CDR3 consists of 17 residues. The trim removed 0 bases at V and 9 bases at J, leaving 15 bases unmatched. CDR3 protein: CASSVDISETGLSEQFF. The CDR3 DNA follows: TGTGCCAGCAGCGTAGATATTAGCGAGACAGGGCTTAGTGAGCAGTTCTTC.

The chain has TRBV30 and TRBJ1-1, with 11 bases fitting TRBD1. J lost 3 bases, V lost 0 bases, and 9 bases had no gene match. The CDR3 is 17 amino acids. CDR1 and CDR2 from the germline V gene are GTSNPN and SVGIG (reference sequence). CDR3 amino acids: CAWSVFWDRGNHTEAFF. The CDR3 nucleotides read TGTGCCTGGAGTGTCTTCTGGGACAGGGGGAATCACACTGAAGCTTTCTTT.

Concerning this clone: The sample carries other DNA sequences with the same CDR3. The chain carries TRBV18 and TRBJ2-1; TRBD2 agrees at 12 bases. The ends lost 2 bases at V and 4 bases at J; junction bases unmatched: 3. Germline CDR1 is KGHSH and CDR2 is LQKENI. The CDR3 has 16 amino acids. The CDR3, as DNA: TGTGCCAGCTCACCAAGGACTAGCGGGAATTACAATGAGCAGTTCTTC. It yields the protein CASSPRTSGNYNEQFF.

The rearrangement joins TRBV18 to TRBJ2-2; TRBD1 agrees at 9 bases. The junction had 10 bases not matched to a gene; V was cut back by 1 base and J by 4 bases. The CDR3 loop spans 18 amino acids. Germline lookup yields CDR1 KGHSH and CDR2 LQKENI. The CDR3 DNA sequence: TGTGCCAGCTCACCACTGCCTATGGGACAGGGATTCACCGGGGAGCTGTTTTTT. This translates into CASSPLPMGQGFTGELFF.

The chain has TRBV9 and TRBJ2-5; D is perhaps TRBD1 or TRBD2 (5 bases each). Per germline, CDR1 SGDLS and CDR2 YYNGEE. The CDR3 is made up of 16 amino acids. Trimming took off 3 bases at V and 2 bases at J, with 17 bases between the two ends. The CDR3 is CASSAAPGQGQETQYF. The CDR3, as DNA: TGTGCCAGCAGCGCAGCCCCGGGGCAGGGTCAAGAGACCCAGTACTTC.